One sample yielded the 16 T cell receptor beta chains listed below, sequenced in a study of Tregs in tolerant kidney transplant recipients. TCRdb's table, derived via immunoSEQ multiplex PCR, lists solely in-frame clones and lacks some. The sample carries 110,000 or so clones, roughly nine tenths recorded once. Sequencing was performed on CD4+ T cells from blood. These receptors all come from a human donor in good health.

The chain combines TRBV11-2 with TRBJ2-2; unclear D gene. This CDR3 has 14 residues. CDR1 and CDR2 (germline): SGHAT, FQNNGV. V dropped 2 bases and J dropped 3 bases, with 7 bases sitting between them. The CDR3 nucleotides read TGTGCCAGCAGCTTACCCGTTTACACCGGGGAGCTGTTTTTT. Encoded protein: CASSLPVYTGELFF.

V is TRBV7-2 and J is TRBJ1-2; 7 positions agree with TRBD1. CDR1 SGHTA and CDR2 FQGNSA come from the germline V gene. The CDR3 covers 13 residues. Losses at the gene ends were 4 bases for V and 5 bases for J; bases not matched to a gene: 4. In DNA form, the CDR3 reads TGTGCCAGCAGCTCCGGACAGGCATATGGCTACACCTTC. It specifies CASSSGQAYGYTF.

In this sample, this clone turned up once. V usage is TRBV6-1 and J usage is TRBJ2-5; no firm D call. The germline gives CDR1 MNHNS, CDR2 SASEGT. V was cut by 3 bases and J by 5 bases, with 10 bases left in between. The CDR3 contains 13 residues. As DNA, the CDR3 is TGTGCCAGCAGTGAGGTTGGGGTGGAGACCCAGTACTTC. It yields the protein CASSEVGVETQYF.

The chain is built from TRBV6-1 and TRBJ1-2; D remains unclear. Trimming took 1 base from V and 8 from J, leaving 8 bases between them. The germline gives CDR1 MNHNS, CDR2 SASEGT. The CDR3 length is 12 residues. The CDR3 coding sequence is TGTGCCAGCAGTGAAGTAGTCGGAGGCTACACCTTC. Its translation: CASSEVVGGYTF.

CDR3: CASSLRALDSPLHF. The CDR3 region has the DNA TGTGCCAGCAGCTTAAGGGCCCTGGATTCACCCCTCCACTTT. V usage is TRBV7-8 and J usage is TRBJ1-6; D is unclear. Germline values: CDR1 SGHVS, CDR2 FQNEAQ. V was clipped by 2 bases and J by 8 bases, with 10 bases between them. This CDR3 is built from 14 residues. Combining the CDR3 with reference TRBV7-8 and TRBJ1-6 gives the whole variable domain GAGVSQSPRYKVAKRGQDVALRCDPISGHVSLFWYQQALGQGPEFLTYFQNEAQLDKSGLPSDRFFAERPEGSVSTLKIQRTQQEDSAVYLCASSLRALDSPLHFGNGTRLTVT.

The chain uses TRBV6-6 and TRBJ2-7; D might be TRBD2 (5 bases). The V gene lost 6 bases and the J gene lost 3 bases, with 15 bases spanning the gap. The CDR3 contains 14 residues. Germline CDR1 is MNHNY and CDR2 is SVGAGI (reference sequence). The DNA for the CDR3 is TGTGCCAGCAGGGAGGCTAGAGAGTACTACGAGCAGTACTTC. This gives the protein CASREAREYYEQYF.

The chain links TRBV6-5 to TRBJ2-2; 10 positions match TRBD1. J lost 6 bases, V lost 0 bases, and 1 base had no gene match. Germline V gene data show CDR1 as MNHEY and CDR2 as SVGAGI. The length of the CDR3 is 15 residues. This chain's CDR3 is CASSYSGQGAGELFF. CDR3 in DNA: TGTGCCAGCAGTTACTCCGGACAGGGGGCCGGGGAGCTGTTTTTT.

The gene calls are TRBV5-1 and TRBJ2-2; possibly TRBD1 for D (6 bases). The V end lost 0 bases, the J end lost 7 bases, and 13 bases lay between the germline ends. Germline values: CDR1 SGHRS, CDR2 YFSETQ. This CDR3 is built from 15 residues. CDR3 region: CASSLVLQGGGELFF. In nucleotides, the CDR3 is TGCGCCAGCAGCTTGGTATTACAGGGCGGCGGGGAGCTGTTTTTT. The complete variable domain, with remaining parts taken from reference TRBV5-1 and TRBJ2-2, reads KAGVTQTPRYLIKTRGQQVTLSCSPISGHRSVSWYQQTPGQGLQFLFEYFSETQRNKGNFPGRFSGRQFSNSRSEMNVSTLELGDSALYLCASSLVLQGGGELFFGEGSRLTVL.

This chain joins TRBV6-6 and TRBJ2-7, with 10 bases identical to TRBD1. Germline V gene data show CDR1 as MNHNY and CDR2 as SVGAGI (reference sequence). V lost 6 bases and J lost 5; bases outside the gene matches: 7. This CDR3 has 14 amino acids. CDR3 coding DNA: TGTGCCAGCAGCCGGGGACAGGGGCCCCACGAGCAGTACTTC. Protein sequence: CASSRGQGPHEQYF.

This sequence joins TRBV5-6 and TRBJ1-2; TRBD1 aligns across 7 bases. J was trimmed by 7 bases and V by 1 base; bases with no gene match: 16. CDR3 size: 17 residues. The germline V gene has CDR1 SGHDT and CDR2 YYEEEE. CDR3 sequence: CASSLRPRGTASFGYTF. The CDR3 DNA reads TGTGCCAGCAGCTTGAGGCCCCGCGGGACAGCTTCGTTTGGCTACACCTTC.

CDR3 DNA sequence: TGTGCCAGCAGCCTGGGGGTCTCGGGAAGGGGCACAGATACGCAGTATTTT. It specifies CASSLGVSGRGTDTQYF. The gene calls are TRBV5-5 and TRBJ2-3, with D possibly being TRBD1 or TRBD2 (5 bases each). CDR1 is SGHKS, CDR2 YYEKEE, per germline (reference sequence). Trimming removed 4 bases from V and 1 base from J, with 19 bases in between. This CDR3 has 17 residues.

V and J are TRBV2 and TRBJ2-7; 8 bases fit TRBD2. This CDR3 contains 13 residues. After removal of 4 bases from V and 7 bases from J, the junction contained 6 bases not matched to a gene. In germline, CDR1 is SNHLY, CDR2 FYNNEI. This chain's CDR3 is CASSVAGSREQYF. The CDR3 DNA sequence: TGTGCCAGCAGTGTAGCGGGATCACGGGAGCAGTACTTC. Filled out from reference TRBV2 and TRBJ2-7, the complete variable domain reads EPEVTQTPSHQVTQMGQEVILRCVPISNHLYFYWYRQILGQKVEFLVSFYNNEISEKSEIFDDQFSVERPDGSNFTLKIRSTKLEDSAMYFCASSVAGSREQYFGPGTRLTVT.

This chain connects TRBV30 to TRBJ1-3; no clear D gene. The CDR3 spans 14 residues. The V and J ends lost 0 bases and 0 bases respectively, with 6 bases between them. The germline gives CDR1 GTSNPN, CDR2 SVGIG (reference sequence). The CDR3 region has the DNA TGTGCCTGGAGTGTTGGCTACTCTGGAAACACCATATATTTT. This translates into CAWSVGYSGNTIYF.

The chain has TRBV7-8 and TRBJ2-1, with D perhaps matching TRBD2 (5 bases). The CDR3 extends over 14 amino acids. Trimming shortened V by 1 base and J by 9 bases, and 13 bases separated the two germline ends. Germline values: CDR1 SGHVS, CDR2 FQNEAQ. This CDR3 reads CASSLVAGVGEQFF. The DNA for the CDR3 is TGTGCCAGCAGCTTAGTGGCGGGCGTCGGTGAGCAGTTCTTC.

This chain joins TRBV19 and TRBJ2-7; 10 nucleotides line up with TRBD1. Germline values: CDR1 LNHDA, CDR2 SQIVND (reference sequence). Trimming removed 4 bases from V and 6 bases from J; junction bases left unmatched: 9. The CDR3 runs to 15 residues. CDR3 sequence (DNA): TGTGCCAGTAGTACCCCCGACAGGGGGCCGTCCGAGCAGTACTTC. This codes for CASSTPDRGPSEQYF.

This clone was found once. The chain couples TRBV5-1 to TRBJ1-3; D unresolved. Germline values: CDR1 SGHRS, CDR2 YFSETQ. The CDR3 is 17 residues long. Between the trimmed V and J ends, which lost 4 bases and 0 bases, there was a span of 17 bases. The CDR3 region is CASSLSTGSVSGNTIYF. The CDR3 DNA reads TGCGCCAGCAGCCTCTCAACGGGGTCAGTCTCTGGAAACACCATATATTTT.